This TCR beta chain was captured by sequencing in a study of blood T cell repertoires in COVID-19. Across the study: Researchers got acute and convalescent COVID-19 samples from the United States, Italy and Spain. From T cells, B-cell-depleted T cells, or PBMCs came the material, which was cDNA or gDNA.

In the original workflow: The assay estimated nucleated cells by amplifying reference gene primers. Here immunoSEQ multiplex PCR was the method, and the copy in TCRdb shows in-frame clones only, minus some. That table furnishes V, J and clone size, whereas the DNA furnished D and trimming. The sample lists approximately 76,000 clones; roughly 86% were seen once. Germline CDR1 reads SGHRS; CDR2 reads YFSETQ. Trimming took 0 bases from V and 6 from J; bases not matched to a gene: 5. The CDR3 extends over 15 amino acids. Sample: peripheral blood. The chain employs TRBV5-1 and TRBJ2-3; 9 bases match TRBD2. This clonotype originated in a woman in her sixties or seventies with acute or convalescent COVID-19. The DNA for the CDR3 is TGCGCCAGCAGCTTGGGGGGACTAGCCGGGGATACGCAGTATTTT. This gives the protein CASSLGGLAGDTQYF.